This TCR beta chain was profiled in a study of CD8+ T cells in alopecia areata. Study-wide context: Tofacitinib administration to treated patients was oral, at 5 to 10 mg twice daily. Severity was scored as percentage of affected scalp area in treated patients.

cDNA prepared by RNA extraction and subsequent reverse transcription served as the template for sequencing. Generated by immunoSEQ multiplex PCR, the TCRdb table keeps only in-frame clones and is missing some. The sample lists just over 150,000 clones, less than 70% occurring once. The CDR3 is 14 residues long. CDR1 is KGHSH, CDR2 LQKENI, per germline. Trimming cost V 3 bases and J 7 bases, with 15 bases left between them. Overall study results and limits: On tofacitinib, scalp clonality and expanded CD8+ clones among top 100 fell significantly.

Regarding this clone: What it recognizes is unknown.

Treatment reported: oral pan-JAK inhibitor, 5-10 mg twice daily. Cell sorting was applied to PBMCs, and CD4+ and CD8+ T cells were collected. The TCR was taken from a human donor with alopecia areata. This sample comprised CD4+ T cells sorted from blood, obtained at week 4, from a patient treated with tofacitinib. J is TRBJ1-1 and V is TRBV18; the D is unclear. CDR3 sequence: CASSPGPATGEAFF. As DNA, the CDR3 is TGTGCCAGCTCACCCGGACCGGCCACTGGTGAAGCTTTCTTT.